The text below deals with one T cell receptor beta chain. Its antigen is as yet unknown. V shed 7 bases and J shed 3 bases, with 9 bases lying between them. Germline CDR1 SNHLY, CDR2 FYNNEI. CDR3 length equals 13 residues. Recent acute infections and vaccinations were absent in the healthy HIV-negative adult donors. Negatively enriched CD4+ T cells were divided by CD45RA into naive and memory. These data are taken from a study of shared clonotypes between healthy human individuals. Findings and limits, study-wide: Genetic and exposure-history diversity was limited by the small donor number.

The method was immunoSEQ multiplex PCR; TCRdb's version includes in-frame clones alone and lacks a portion of them. The sample records about a million clones, 70% to 80% being singletons. This sequence was found in a man aged 18-30 years in good health. Some clones in this sample may be carry-over from other donors' samples. What was sequenced was memory CD4+ T cells from PBMCs. Subset here: CD45RA-negative fraction. This chain joins TRBV2 and TRBJ1-4; D is perhaps TRBD1 (6 bases). The CDR3 DNA reads as TGTGCCAGCAAACAGGGCCCTAATGAAAAACTGTTTTTT. Its protein is CASKQGPNEKLFF.